Listed below are T cell receptor beta chains from one sample, sequenced in a study of cytomegalovirus exposure and HLA in healthy donors. Profiled with immunoSEQ multiplex PCR; TCRdb holds only in-frame clones, not every one. Seen here are about 160,000 clones, about 60% observed once, and the top ten hold roughly 7%. The sequencing sample was made of PBMCs. The receptors originated from a woman in her fifties or sixties in good health and CMV-seropositive. Both conserved end residues are part of each CDR3. A D gene is named only where the DNA matches it firmly. The size entry is marked missing in some rows and otherwise reads once, few, many or a size class.

d_call j_call v_call clone_size cdr3_length cdr3_aa cdr3_nt
TRBD2 TRBJ2-5 TRBV18 . 12 CASSAGREAQYF TGTGCCAGCTCAGCAGGTCGGGAGGCCCAGTACTTC
TRBD1 TRBJ2-7 TRBV4-1 . 15 CASSQGQGHSYEQYF TGCGCCAGCAGCCAAGGACAGGGTCACTCCTACGAGCAGTACTTC
TRBD1 TRBJ1-5 TRBV27 . 14 CASSPGTGAEPQHF TGTGCCAGCAGCCCTGGGACAGGGGCTGAGCCCCAGCATTTT
. TRBJ2-2 TRBV29-1 . 15 CSVVWDFSNTGELFF TGCAGCGTTGTCTGGGACTTCTCGAACACCGGGGAGCTGTTTTTT
. TRBJ2-5 TRBV27 . 12 CASSLGAWEQYF TGTGCCAGCAGTTTGGGGGCCTGGGAGCAGTACTTC
. TRBJ2-5 TRBV6-6 few 15 CASSSFGGAQETQYF TGTGCCAGCAGTTCCTTTGGGGGGGCCCAAGAGACCCAGTACTTC
. TRBJ2-2 TRBV27 . 15 CASSRGIWDTGELFF TGTGCCAGCAGTAGGGGGATTTGGGACACCGGGGAGCTGTTTTTT
. TRBJ1-1 TRBV28 . 14 CASIPQGRETEAFF TGTGCCAGCATCCCCCAGGGTCGAGAGACTGAAGCTTTCTTT
. TRBJ1-2 TRBV5-6 . 19 CASSLGVRVFDSPYYGYTF TGTGCCAGCAGCTTAGGGGTTCGGGTATTCGACAGCCCTTACTATGGCTACACCTTC
. TRBJ2-1 TRBV7-6 . 13 CASSLRTNNEQFF TGTGCCAGCAGCCTCCGGACTAACAATGAGCAGTTCTTC
TRBD1 TRBJ2-2 TRBV6-5 . 16 CASSYDLTGGRGELFF TGTGCCAGCAGTTACGACCTGACAGGGGGCCGCGGGGAGCTGTTTTTT
TRBD1 TRBJ2-1 TRBV29-1 . 15 CSVDKGQVSYNEQFF TGCAGCGTTGATAAGGGACAGGTCTCCTACAATGAGCAGTTCTTC
. TRBJ2-1 TRBV6-6 . 13 CASSLTSMNEQFF TGTGCCAGCAGTTTAACTAGCATGAATGAGCAGTTCTTC